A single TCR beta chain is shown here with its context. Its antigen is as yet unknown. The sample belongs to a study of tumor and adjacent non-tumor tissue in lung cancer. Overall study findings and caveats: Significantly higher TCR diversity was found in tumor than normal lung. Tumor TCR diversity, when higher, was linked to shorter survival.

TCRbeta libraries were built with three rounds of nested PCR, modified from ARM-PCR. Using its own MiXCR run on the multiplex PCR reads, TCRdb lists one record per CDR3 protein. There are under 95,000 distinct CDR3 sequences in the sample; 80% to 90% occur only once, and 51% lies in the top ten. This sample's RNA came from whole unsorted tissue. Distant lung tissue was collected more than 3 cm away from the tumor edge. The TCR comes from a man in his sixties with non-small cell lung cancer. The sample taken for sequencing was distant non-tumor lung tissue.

The CDR3 sequence: CAISAIRTLGSGANVLTF. The CDR3 nucleotides read TGTGCCATCAGTGCGATCAGGACTTTGGGCTCTGGGGCCAACGTCCTGACTTTC. The chain uses TRBV10-3 and TRBJ2-6; tentative D call: TRBD2 (5 bases). Trimming pared 4 bases from V and 0 bases from J, leaving 16 bases between. The CDR3 contains 18 residues. CDR1 and CDR2 from the germline V gene are ENHRY and SYGVKD.